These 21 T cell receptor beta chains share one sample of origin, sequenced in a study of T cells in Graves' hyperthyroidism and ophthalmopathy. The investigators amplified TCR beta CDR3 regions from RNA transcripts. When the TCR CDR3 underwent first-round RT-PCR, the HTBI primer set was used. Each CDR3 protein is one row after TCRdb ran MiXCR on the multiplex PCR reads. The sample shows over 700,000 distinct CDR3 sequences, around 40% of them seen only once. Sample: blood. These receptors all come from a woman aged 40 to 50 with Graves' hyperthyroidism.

The CDR3 DNA is TGTGCCAGCAGCGGGACAGGGCAGTACTTC. This translates into CASSGTGQYF. The chain has TRBV7-2 and TRBJ2-7; 8 nucleotides agree with TRBD1. The ends lost 5 bases at V and 9 bases at J; junction bases unmatched: 0. This CDR3 spans 10 amino acids. Germline CDR1 SGHTA, CDR2 FQGNSA. The variable domain in full, completed from reference TRBV7-2 and TRBJ2-7, reads GAGVSQSPSNKVTEKGKDVELRCDPISGHTALYWYRQSLGQGLEFLIYFQGNSAPDKSGLPSDRFSAERTGGSVSTLTIQRTQQEDSAVYLCASSGTGQYFGPGTRLTVT.

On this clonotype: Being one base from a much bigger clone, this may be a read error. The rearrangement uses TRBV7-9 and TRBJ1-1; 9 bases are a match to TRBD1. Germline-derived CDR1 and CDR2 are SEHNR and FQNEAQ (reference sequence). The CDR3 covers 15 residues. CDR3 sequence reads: CAGSGQGTENTEAFF. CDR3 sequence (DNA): TGTGCCGGCAGTGGACAGGGGACCGAGAACACTGAAGCTTTCTTT.

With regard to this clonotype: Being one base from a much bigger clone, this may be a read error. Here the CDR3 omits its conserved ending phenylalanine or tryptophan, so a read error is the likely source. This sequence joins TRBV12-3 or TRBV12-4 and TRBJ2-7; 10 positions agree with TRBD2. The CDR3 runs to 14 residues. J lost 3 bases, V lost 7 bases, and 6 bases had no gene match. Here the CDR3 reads CASNLAGGGYEQYI. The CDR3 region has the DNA TGTGCCAGCAACTTAGCGGGAGGTGGCTACGAGCAGTACATC.

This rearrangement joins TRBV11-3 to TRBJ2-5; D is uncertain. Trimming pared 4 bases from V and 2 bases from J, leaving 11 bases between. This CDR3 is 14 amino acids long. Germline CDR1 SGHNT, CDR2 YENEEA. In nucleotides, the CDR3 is TGTGCCAGCAGCTCCCTAGGGCTTCAAGAGACCCAGTACTTC. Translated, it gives CASSSLGLQETQYF.

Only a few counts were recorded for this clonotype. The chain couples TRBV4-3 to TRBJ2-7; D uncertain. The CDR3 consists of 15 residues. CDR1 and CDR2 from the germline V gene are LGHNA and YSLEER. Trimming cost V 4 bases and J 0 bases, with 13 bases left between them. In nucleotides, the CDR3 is TGCGCCAGCAGCCTTAAGCGTGCGAGCTCCTACGAGCAGTACTTC. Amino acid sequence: CASSLKRASSYEQYF.

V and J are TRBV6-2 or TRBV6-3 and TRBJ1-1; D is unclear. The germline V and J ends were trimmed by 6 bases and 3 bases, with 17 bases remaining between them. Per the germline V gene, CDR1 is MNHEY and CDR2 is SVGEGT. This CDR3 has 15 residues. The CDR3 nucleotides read TGTGCCAGCAGCCGCGTTTCGGGGTTGGACACTGAAGCTTTCTTT. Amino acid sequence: CASSRVSGLDTEAFF.

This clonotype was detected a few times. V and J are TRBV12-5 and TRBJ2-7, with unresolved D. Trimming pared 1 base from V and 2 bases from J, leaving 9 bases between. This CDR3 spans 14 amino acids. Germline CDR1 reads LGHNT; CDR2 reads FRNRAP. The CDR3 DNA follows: TGTGCTAGTGGTTTGGGACGGACCGCCTACGAGCAGTACTTC. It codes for CASGLGRTAYEQYF. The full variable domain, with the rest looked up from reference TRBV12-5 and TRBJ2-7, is DARVTQTPRHKVTEMGQEVTMRCQPILGHNTVFWYRQTMMQGLELLAYFRNRAPLDDSGMPKDRFSAEMPDATLATLKIQPSEPRDSAVYFCASGLGRTAYEQYFGPGTRLTVT.

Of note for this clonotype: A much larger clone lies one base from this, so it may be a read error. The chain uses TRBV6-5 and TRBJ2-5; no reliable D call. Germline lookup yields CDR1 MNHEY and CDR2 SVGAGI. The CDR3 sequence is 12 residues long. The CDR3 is CASSYPQETQHF. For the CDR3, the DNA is TGTGCCAGCAGTTACCCGCAAGAGACCCAGCACTTC.

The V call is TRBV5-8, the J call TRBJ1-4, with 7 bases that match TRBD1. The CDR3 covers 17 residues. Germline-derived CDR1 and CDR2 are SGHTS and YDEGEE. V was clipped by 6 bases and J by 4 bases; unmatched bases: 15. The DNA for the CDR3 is TGTGCCAGCACCAAAGGGAGGTCGACAGGGAATAATGAAAAACTGTTTTTT. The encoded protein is CASTKGRSTGNNEKLFF. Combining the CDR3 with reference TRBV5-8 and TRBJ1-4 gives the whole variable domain EAGVTQSPTHLIKTRGQQATLRCSPISGHTSVYWYQQALGLGLQFLLWYDEGEERNRGNFPPRFSGRQFPNYSSELNVNALELEDSALYLCASTKGRSTGNNEKLFFGSGTQLSVL.

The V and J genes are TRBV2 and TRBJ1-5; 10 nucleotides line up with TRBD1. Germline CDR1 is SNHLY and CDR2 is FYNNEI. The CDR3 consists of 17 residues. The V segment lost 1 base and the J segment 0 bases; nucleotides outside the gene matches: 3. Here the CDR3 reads CASSEGTGGISNQPQHF. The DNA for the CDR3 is TGTGCCAGCAGTGAAGGGACAGGGGGAATTAGCAATCAGCCCCAGCATTTT.

The CDR3 loop is CSVDSHYQPQHF. DNA of the CDR3: TGCAGCGTTGACAGCCACTATCAGCCCCAGCATTTT. The rearrangement joins TRBV29-1 to TRBJ1-5; the D is unclear. Germline lookup yields CDR1 SQVTM and CDR2 ANQGSEA. Between the trimmed V and J ends, which lost 3 bases and 5 bases, there was a span of 8 bases. The CDR3 length is 12 residues.

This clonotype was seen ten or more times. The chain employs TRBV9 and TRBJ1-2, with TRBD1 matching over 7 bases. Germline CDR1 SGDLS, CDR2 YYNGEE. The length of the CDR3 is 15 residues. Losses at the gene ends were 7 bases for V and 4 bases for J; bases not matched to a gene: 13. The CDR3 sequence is CASSIGDSLSYGYTF. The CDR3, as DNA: TGTGCCAGCTCCATCGGGGACAGCCTATCCTATGGCTACACCTTC.

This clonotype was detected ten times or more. The CDR3 DNA sequence: TGCAGCGTATGCTTGGAAGAGACCCAGTACTTC. This translates into CSVCLEETQYF. This chain connects TRBV29-1 to TRBJ2-5; D remains unclear. Per germline, CDR1 SQVTM and CDR2 ANQGSEA. This CDR3 contains 11 residues. Trimming took 6 bases from V and 3 from J, leaving 8 bases between them.

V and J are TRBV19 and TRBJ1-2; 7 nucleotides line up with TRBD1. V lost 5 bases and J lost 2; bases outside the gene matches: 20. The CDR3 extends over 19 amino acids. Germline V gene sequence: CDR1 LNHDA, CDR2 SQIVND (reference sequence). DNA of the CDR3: TGTGCCAGTAGTCCCCCAGACGCCGGGACAGTCAAGCCCAACTATGGCTACACCTTC. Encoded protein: CASSPPDAGTVKPNYGYTF.

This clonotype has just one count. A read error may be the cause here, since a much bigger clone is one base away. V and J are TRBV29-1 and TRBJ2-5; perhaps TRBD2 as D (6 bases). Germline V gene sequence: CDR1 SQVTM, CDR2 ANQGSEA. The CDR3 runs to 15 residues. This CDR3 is CSVLGGNNRQEAQYF. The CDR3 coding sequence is TGCAGCGTTTTAGGAGGGAATAATCGACAAGAGGCCCAGTACTTC.

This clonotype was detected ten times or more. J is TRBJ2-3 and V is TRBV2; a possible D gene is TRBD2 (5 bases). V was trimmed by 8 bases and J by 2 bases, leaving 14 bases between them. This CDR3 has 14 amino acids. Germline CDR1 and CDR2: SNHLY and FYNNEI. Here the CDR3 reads CASVSSGNTDTQYF. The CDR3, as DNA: TGTGCCAGCGTTTCAAGCGGTAACACAGATACGCAGTATTTT. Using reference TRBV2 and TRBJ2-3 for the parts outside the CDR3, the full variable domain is EPEVTQTPSHQVTQMGQEVILRCVPISNHLYFYWYRQILGQKVEFLVSFYNNEISEKSEIFDDQFSVERPDGSNFTLKIRSTKLEDSAMYFCASVSSGNTDTQYFGPGTRLTVL.

The CDR3 sequence is CSAMGLAGGEQYF. The DNA of the CDR3 is TGCAGTGCTATGGGGCTAGCGGGGGGCGAGCAGTACTTC. The chain carries TRBV20-1 and TRBJ2-7, with 11 nucleotides matching TRBD2. Germline values: CDR1 DFQATT, CDR2 SNEGSKA (reference sequence). The CDR3 is 13 residues long. V gave up 4 bases and J gave up 6 bases; unmatched junction bases: 5.

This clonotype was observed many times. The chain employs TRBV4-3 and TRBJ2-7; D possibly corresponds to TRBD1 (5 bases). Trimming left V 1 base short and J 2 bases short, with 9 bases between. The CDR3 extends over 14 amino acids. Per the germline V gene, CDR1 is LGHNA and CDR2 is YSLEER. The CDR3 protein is CASSQGAGTYEQYF. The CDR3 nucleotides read TGCGCCAGCAGCCAAGGTGCAGGGACCTACGAGCAGTACTTC.

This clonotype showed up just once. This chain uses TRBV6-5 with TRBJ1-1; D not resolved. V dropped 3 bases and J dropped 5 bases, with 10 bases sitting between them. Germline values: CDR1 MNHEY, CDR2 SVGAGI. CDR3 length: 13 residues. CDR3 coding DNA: TGTGCCAGCAGTTATGAACGGTGGACTGAAGCTTTCTTT. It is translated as CASSYERWTEAFF.

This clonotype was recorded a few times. DNA for the CDR3: TGTGCCACACGCGTAACAGGGGAGGGAGAGCAGTACTTC. It specifies CATRVTGEGEQYF. The J gene is TRBJ2-7, the V gene TRBV6-6; D may be TRBD1 or TRBD2 (7 bases each). Germline lookup yields CDR1 MNHNY and CDR2 SVGAGI (reference sequence). V was pared by 10 bases and J by 7 bases, with 20 bases between. The CDR3 sequence is 13 residues long.

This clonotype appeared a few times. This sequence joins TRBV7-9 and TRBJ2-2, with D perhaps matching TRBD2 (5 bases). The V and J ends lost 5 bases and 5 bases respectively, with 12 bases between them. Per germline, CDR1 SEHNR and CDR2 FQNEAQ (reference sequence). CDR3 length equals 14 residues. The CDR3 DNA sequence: TGTGCCAGCAGCCTAGTTGGGGAGACCGGGGAGCTGTTTTTT. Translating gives CASSLVGETGELFF.